This T cell receptor (beta chain) emerged from a study of blood T cells in healthy people across ages (dated by TCRdb to 2015 to 2017). Regarding the research as a whole: In model experiments, roughly one uniquely barcoded TCR beta cDNA molecule per two T cells was captured by template switching. For two donors (one aged 18 to 30 and one aged 80 or older), the study analyzed two additional independent replicas of 1 million unique cDNA reads from the same blood draw. Four age groups were formed from the donors: young (average roughly 15 years), middle-aged (around 39), aged (about 62) and long-lived (82). The study measured age-related changes in TCR beta repertoire diversity using deep sequencing normalized with unique cDNA molecular identifiers. To avoid experimental bias, donors of different ages were randomly spread across the sequencing lanes. The investigation overall reported the following: As age increased, observed TCR beta diversity per million T cells dropped in a roughly linear way, and a significant reduction was already evident by age about 40. Estimates of total diversity from one million sequenced T cells were regarded as lower bounds and underestimates. Because the CMV infection status of the donors was unknown, age-related changes in expanded clonotypes may potentially have been confounded. A strong correlation was found between observed TCR beta diversity and the percentage of naive T cells measured by flow cytometry. The long-lived group showed more naive CD4+ T cells, fewer expanded clones and increased TCR diversity than the aged group, suggesting age selection. Because profiling used bulk unsorted PBMCs, naive and antigen-experienced compartments could not be compared conclusively.

The library was generated by 5' RACE. Instrument on record: Illumina HiSeq 2500. A second PCR of about 7 to 12 cycles was performed with a sample-barcoded 5' primer and a J-beta primer mix. Each TCR beta cDNA molecule received a unique molecular identifier from a template-switch 5' adaptor carrying 12 random nucleotides. At least 2.5 million CDR3-containing paired-end reads were obtained from each sample. First-strand cDNA was synthesized from all RNA with the Mint cDNA synthesis kit, primed by a TRBC-specific oligonucleotide. All cDNA was treated with uracil-DNA glycosylase and then went through a first 18-cycle PCR with the universal primers M1SS and BC2_uni_R. As for the authors' bioinformatics: Each sample was normalized by randomly selecting 1 million high-quality reads, each carrying a distinct molecular identifier. Reads sharing molecular identifiers were discarded rather than binned into consensus sequences. MiTCR, set to a Q25 quality threshold and the strictest error-elimination algorithm, was used for CDR3 identification, clonotype clustering and error correction. A nonparametric unseen species model with Euler transformation was used to estimate lower-bound total TCR beta diversity. TCRdb reprocessed the public reads (quality trimming at Q25 with fastp, clone calling with MiXCR) and kept in-frame beta chains. Identical CDR3 proteins give one entry, which carries the most common genes and DNA. TCRdb's processing, not the authors' own work, is the source of the V and J calls. The sample table contains roughly 800,000 distinct CDR3 sequences; only one count was recorded for 58% of them. The ten biggest clones cover 22% of the sample.

The CDR3 numbers 14 residues from cysteine through phenylalanine. Only the CDR3 portion is preserved as DNA: 42 bases, with reading frame beginning at the first base. CDR1 and CDR2 (DFQATT, SNEGSKA) derive from the germline V gene (reference sequence). Between the V and J ends, shortened by 6 bases and 0 bases respectively, the junction contains 14 bases. Donors were 30 to 45 systemically healthy Caucasian individuals from Russia aged roughly 6 to 90 years. Roughly 10 milliliters of peripheral blood were drawn from each donor into EDTA-treated Vacutainer tubes. Ficoll-Paque density-gradient centrifugation was used to isolate PBMCs, with at least 7 million per sample. Trizol reagent was used to extract total RNA from PBMCs, with at least 6 micrograms per sample. The percentages of naive CD45RAhigh/CD27high T cells were determined by flow cytometry on a PBMC aliquot from every donor. Worth noting for this clonotype: The antigen this receptor binds is unknown. One base away there is no much larger clone; base qualities are not given.

The receptor comes from a man under 40 in good health. The chain uses TRBV20-1 and TRBJ1-2; D gene: possibly TRBD1, on 6 matching bases. Specimen: blood. The bases read TGCAGTGCGTGGGCGGACAGTTCTAACTATGGCTACACCTTC. The translation is CSAWADSSNYGYTF.